This note documents a single TCR beta chain sequence. The sample belongs to a study of blood T cell repertoires in COVID-19. At the level of the study: PBMCs, B-cell-depleted T cells, or T cells provided the cDNA or gDNA that made up the material.

In the original processing: Amplifying reference gene primers gave estimates of nucleated cell counts. TCRdb's copy holds only in-frame clones and misses some; the assay was immunoSEQ multiplex PCR. V and J calls and clone size are as listed in that table; D and trimming were resolved from the DNA. There are roughly 77,000 clones in the sample; approximately 90% occur only once, and roughly 4.4% lies in the top ten. What was sequenced was peripheral blood. This sequence was found in a man aged 45 to 65 with active COVID-19.

CDR3 amino acids: CASSTKQGSNEKLFF. The CDR3 DNA reads TGTGCCAGCAGCACCAAACAGGGATCGAATGAAAAACTGTTTTTT. The V gene is TRBV12-1, the J gene TRBJ1-4; the D call in the table, TRBD1, was not verified against the DNA. TRBV12-1 is labeled a pseudogene. The length of the CDR3 is 15 residues.